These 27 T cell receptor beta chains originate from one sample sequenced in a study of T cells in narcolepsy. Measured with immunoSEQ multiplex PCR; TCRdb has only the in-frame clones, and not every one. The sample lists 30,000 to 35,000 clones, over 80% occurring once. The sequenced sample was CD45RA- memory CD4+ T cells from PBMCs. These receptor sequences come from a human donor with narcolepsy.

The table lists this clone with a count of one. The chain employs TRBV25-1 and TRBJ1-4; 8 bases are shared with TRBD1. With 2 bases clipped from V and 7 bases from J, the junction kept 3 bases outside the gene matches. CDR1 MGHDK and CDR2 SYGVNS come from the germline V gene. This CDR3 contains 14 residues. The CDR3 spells CASSEGDRGEKLFF. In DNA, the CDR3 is TGTGCCAGCAGTGAAGGAGACAGGGGTGAAAAACTGTTTTTT.

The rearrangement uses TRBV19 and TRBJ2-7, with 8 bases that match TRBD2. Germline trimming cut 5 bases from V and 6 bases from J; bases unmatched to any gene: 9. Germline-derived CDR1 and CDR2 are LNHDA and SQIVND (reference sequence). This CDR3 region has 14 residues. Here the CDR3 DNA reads TGTGCCAGTAGTTCCCTTGGACTAGCCGGCGAGCAGTACTTC. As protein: CASSSLGLAGEQYF.

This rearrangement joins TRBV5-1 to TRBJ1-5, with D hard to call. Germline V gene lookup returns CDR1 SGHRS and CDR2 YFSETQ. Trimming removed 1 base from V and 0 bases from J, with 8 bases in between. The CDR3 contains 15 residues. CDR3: CASSLSGFSNQPQHF. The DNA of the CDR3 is TGCGCCAGCAGCTTGTCGGGGTTTAGCAATCAGCCCCAGCATTTT.

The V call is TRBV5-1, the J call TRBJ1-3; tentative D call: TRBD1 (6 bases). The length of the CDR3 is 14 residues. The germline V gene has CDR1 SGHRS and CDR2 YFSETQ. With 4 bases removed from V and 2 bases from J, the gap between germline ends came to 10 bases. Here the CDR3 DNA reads TGCGCCAGCAGCGCCCGGGGGCCTGGAAACACCATATATTTT. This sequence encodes CASSARGPGNTIYF.

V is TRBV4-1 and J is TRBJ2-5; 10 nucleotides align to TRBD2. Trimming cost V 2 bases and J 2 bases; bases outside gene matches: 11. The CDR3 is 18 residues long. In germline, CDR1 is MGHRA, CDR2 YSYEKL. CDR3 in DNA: TGCGCCAGCAGCCAAACAGAGCGGGGGGGCTCGGGGCAAGAGACCCAGTACTTC. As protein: CASSQTERGGSGQETQYF.

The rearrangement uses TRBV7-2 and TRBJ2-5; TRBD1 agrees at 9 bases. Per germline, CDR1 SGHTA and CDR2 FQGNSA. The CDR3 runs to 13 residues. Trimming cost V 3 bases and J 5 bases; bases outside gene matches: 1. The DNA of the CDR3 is TGTGCCAGCAGCTTTACAGGGGGCGAGACCCAGTACTTC. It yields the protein CASSFTGGETQYF.

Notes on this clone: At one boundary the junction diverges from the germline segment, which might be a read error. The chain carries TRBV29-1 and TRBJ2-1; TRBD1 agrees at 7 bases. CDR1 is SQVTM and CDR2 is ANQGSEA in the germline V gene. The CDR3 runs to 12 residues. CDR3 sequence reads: CSVRQGYDEQFF. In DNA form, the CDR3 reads TGCAGCGTCAGACAGGGCTACGATGAGCAGTTCTTC.

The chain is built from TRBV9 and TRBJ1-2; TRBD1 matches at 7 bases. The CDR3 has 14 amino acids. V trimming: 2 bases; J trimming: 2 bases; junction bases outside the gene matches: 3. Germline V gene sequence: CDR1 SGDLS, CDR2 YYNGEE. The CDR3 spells CASSVTTGNYGYTF. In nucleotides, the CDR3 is TGTGCCAGCAGCGTTACGACAGGGAACTATGGCTACACCTTC.

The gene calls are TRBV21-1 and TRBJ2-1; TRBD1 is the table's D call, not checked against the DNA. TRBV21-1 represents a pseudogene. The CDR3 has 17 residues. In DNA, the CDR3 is TGTGCCAGCAGCAAAGGTTGGATGAGGGGGATTAGCAATGAGCAGTTCTTC. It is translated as CASSKGWMRGISNEQFF.

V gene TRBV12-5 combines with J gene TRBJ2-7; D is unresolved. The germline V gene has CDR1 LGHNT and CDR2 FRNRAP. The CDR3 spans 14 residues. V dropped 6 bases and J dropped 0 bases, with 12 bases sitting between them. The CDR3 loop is CASGPRADSYEQYF. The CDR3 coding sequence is TGTGCTAGTGGGCCTCGGGCGGACTCCTACGAGCAGTACTTC.

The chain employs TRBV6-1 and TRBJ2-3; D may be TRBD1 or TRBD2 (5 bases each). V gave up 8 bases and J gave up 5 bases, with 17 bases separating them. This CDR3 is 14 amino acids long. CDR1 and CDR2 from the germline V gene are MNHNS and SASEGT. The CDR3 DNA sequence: TGTGCCAGCCGGGCCGGGACCTTTGGAGATACGCAGTATTTT. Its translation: CASRAGTFGDTQYF.

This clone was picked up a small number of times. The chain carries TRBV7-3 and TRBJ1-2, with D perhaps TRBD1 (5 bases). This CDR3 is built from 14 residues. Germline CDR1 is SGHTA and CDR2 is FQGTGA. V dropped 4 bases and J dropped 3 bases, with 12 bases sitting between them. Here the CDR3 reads CASSSGTEDYGYTF. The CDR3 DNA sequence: TGTGCCAGCAGCTCGGGGACTGAAGACTATGGCTACACCTTC.

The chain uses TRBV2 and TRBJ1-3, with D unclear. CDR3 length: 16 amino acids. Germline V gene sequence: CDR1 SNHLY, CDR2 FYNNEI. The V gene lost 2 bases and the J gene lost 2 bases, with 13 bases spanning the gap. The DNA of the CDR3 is TGTGCCAGCAGTGAACAGGCAGGTTCTACTGGAAACACCATATATTTT. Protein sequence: CASSEQAGSTGNTIYF.

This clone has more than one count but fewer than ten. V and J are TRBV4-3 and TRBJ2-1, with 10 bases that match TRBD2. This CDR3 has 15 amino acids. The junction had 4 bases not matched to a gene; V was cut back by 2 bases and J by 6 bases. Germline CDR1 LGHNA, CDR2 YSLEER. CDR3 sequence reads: CASSQSLAGVNEQFF. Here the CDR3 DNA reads TGCGCCAGCAGCCAAAGTCTAGCGGGGGTCAATGAGCAGTTCTTC.

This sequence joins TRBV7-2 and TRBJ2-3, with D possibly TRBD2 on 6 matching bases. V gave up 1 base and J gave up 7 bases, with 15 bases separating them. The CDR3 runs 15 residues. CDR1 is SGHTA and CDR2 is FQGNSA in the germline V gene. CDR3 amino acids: CASSLGGRGGNTQYF. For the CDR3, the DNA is TGTGCCAGCAGCTTAGGTGGGCGTGGGGGGAATACGCAGTATTTT.

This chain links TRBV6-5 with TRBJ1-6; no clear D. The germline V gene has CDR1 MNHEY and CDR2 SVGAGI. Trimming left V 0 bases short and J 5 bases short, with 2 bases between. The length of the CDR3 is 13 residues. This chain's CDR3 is CASSYSDNSPLHF. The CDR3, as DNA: TGTGCCAGCAGTTACTCGGATAATTCACCCCTCCACTTT.

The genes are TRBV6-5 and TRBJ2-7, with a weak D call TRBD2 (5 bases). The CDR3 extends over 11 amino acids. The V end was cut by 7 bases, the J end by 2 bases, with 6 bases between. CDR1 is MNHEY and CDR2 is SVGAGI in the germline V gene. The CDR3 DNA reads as TGTGCCAGCAAGGGAGCCTACGAGCAGTACTTC. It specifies CASKGAYEQYF.

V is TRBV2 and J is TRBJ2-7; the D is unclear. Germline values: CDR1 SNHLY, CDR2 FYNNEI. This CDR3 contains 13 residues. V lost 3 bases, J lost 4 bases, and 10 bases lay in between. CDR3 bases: TGTGCCAGCAGTGACGGCCCTAGGTACGAGCAGTACTTC. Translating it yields CASSDGPRYEQYF. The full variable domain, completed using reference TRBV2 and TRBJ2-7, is EPEVTQTPSHQVTQMGQEVILRCVPISNHLYFYWYRQILGQKVEFLVSFYNNEISEKSEIFDDQFSVERPDGSNFTLKIRSTKLEDSAMYFCASSDGPRYEQYFGPGTRLTVT.

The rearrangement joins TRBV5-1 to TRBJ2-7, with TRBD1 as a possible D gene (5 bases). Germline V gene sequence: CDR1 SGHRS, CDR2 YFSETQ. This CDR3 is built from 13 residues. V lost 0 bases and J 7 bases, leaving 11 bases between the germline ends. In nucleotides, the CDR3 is TGCGCCAGCAGCTTGGGTCCAGGGTCGGAGCAGTACTTC. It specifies CASSLGPGSEQYF.

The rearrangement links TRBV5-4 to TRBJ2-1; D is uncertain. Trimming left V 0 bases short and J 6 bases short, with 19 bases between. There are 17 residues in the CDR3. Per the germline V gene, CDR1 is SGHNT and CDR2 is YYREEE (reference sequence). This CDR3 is CASSLEAAAFNSNEQFF. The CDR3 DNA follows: TGTGCCAGCAGCTTGGAGGCCGCTGCCTTTAACTCCAATGAGCAGTTCTTC. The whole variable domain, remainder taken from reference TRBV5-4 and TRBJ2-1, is ETGVTQSPTHLIKTRGQQVTLRCSSQSGHNTVSWYQQALGQGPQFIFQYYREEENGRGNFPPRFSGLQFPNYSSELNVNALELDDSALYLCASSLEAAAFNSNEQFFGPGTRLTVL.

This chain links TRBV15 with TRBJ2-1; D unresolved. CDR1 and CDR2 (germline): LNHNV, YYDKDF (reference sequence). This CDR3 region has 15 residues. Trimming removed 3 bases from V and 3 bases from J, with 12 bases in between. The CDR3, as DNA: TGTGCCACCAGCAGGCCCAGCGAAGGCTACAATGAGCAGTTCTTC. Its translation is CATSRPSEGYNEQFF.

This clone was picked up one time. CDR3: CASSEVRWDRGRRETQYF. For the CDR3, the DNA is TGTGCCAGCAGTGAAGTTAGATGGGACAGGGGGCGAAGGGAGACCCAGTACTTC. The chain carries TRBV2 and TRBJ2-5; 12 positions match TRBD1. CDR3 length equals 18 residues. Germline V gene sequence: CDR1 SNHLY, CDR2 FYNNEI. The V segment lost 1 base and the J segment 5 bases; nucleotides outside the gene matches: 11.

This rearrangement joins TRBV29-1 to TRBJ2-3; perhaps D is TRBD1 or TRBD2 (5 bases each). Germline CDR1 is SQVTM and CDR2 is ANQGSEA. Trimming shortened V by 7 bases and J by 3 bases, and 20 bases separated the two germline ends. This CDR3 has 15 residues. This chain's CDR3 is CSAALAGTGTDTQYF. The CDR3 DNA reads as TGCAGCGCCGCCCTGGCAGGGACGGGAACAGATACGCAGTATTTT.

The CDR3 loop is CASSSHGGSNQPQHF. CDR3 nucleotides: TGTGCCAGCAGCTCCCACGGGGGAAGCAATCAGCCCCAGCATTTT. This chain joins TRBV7-3 and TRBJ1-5; TRBD1 might be the D (5 bases). The CDR3 covers 15 residues. Trimming shortened V by 4 bases and J by 1 base, and 11 bases separated the two germline ends. Germline CDR1 and CDR2: SGHTA and FQGTGA.

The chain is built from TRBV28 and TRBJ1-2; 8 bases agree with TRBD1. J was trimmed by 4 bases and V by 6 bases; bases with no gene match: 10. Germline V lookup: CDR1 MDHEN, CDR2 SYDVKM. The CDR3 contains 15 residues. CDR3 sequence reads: CASSQPSTGGYGYTF. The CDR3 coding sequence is TGTGCCAGCAGCCAACCGTCCACAGGGGGCTATGGCTACACCTTC.

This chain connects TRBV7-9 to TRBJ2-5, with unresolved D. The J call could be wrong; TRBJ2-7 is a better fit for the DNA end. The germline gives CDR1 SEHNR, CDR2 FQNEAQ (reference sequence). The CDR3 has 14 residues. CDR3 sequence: CASSLSAAADEQYF. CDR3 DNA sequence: TGTGCCAGCAGCTTATCGGCAGCCGCGGACGAGCAGTACTTC.

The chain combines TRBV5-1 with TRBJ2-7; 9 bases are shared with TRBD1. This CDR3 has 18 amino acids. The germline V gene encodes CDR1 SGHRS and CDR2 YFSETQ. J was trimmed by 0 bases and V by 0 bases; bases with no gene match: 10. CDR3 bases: TGCGCCAGCAGCTTGGACCGCACCCGGACAGGGGTCTCCTACGAGCAGTACTTC. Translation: CASSLDRTRTGVSYEQYF.